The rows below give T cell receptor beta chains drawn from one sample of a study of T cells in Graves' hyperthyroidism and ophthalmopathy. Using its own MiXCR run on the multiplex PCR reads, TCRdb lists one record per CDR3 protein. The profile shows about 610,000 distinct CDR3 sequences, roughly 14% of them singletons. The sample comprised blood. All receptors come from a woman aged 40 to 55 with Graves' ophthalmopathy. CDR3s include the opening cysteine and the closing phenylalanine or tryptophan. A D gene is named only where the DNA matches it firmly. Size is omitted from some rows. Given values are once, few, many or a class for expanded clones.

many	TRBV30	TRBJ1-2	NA	TGTGCCTTGGAGGACGGGGAATCCTATGGCTACACCTTC	CALEDGESYGYTF
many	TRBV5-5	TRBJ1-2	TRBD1	TGTGCCAGCAGCTGGCGGGCCCGCGCACAGGGGTATGGCTACACCTTC	CASSWRARAQGYGYTF
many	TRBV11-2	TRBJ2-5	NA	TGTGCCAGCAGCTTAGGCGGGGCGCGGGAGACCCAGTACTTC	CASSLGGARETQYF
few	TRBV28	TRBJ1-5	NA	TGTGCCAGCAGTGACCCCCCACAGTGGGTTGGCAATCAGCCCCAGCATTTT	CASSDPPQWVGNQPQHF
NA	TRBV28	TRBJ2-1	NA	TGTGCCAGCAGCCCCCGGACTGGATACAATGAGCAGTTCTTC	CASSPRTGYNEQFF
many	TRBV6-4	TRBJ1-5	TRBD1	TGTGCCAGCAGTCCCGGCACAGGGGATAGTCAGCCCCAGCATTTT	CASSPGTGDSQPQHF
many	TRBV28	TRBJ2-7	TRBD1	TGTGCCAGCAGAACAGGGACAGGGGGCCCCTACGTGCAGTACTTC	CASRTGTGGPYVQYF
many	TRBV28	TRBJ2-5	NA	TGTGCCAGCAGGTCCATAAGGGAGACCCGGTACTTC	CASRSIRETRYF
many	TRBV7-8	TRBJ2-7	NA	TGTGCCAGCAGCCAAAGGGTAGGAGGATACGAGCAGTACTTC	CASSQRVGGYEQYF
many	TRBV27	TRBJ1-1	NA	TGTGCCAGCAGTTTCAACAGGGACACTGAAGCTTTCTTT	CASSFNRDTEAFF
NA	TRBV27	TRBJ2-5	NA	TGTGCCAGCAGTGGGGGGTATGCGCTATCCGCCCAGTACTTC	CASSGGYALSAQYF
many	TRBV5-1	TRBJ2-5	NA	TGCGCCAGCAGCTTGGGAGGGTCGGGGCAAGAGACCCAGTACTTC	CASSLGGSGQETQYF
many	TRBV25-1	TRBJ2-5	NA	TGTGCCAGCAGTGACGCGGAGAGAGACTCACAACAGTACTTC	CASSDAERDSQQYF
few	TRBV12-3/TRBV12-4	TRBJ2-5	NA	TGTGCCAGCAGTTTTGGCAGGGAAGGGACCCAGTACTTC	CASSFGREGTQYF
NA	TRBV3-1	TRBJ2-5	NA	TGTGCCAGCAGCCCTCGACAGGGGCGGGAGGAGACCCAGTACTTC	CASSPRQGREETQYF
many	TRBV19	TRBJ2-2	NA	TGTGCCAGTAAGCAGGGGCGCGACACCGGGGAGCTGTTTTTT	CASKQGRDTGELFF
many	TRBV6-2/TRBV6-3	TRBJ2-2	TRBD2	TGTGCCAGCAGTACTTTACGACTAGCGGGCACCGGGGAGCTGTTTTTT	CASSTLRLAGTGELFF
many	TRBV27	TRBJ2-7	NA	TGTGCCAGCAGACCGGGACTCGTATCCTACGAGCAGTACTTC	CASRPGLVSYEQYF
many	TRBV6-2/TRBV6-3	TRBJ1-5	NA	TGTGCCAGCAGACCGTATAGCAATCAGCCCCAGCATTTT	CASRPYSNQPQHF
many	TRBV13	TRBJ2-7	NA	TGTGCCAGCAGCTTCGGACTCCGCTCCTACGAGCAGTACTTC	CASSFGLRSYEQYF
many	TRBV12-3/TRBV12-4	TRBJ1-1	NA	TGTGCCAGCAGTTCCCGAAGGGGCCCGAACACTGAAGCTTTCTTT	CASSSRRGPNTEAFF
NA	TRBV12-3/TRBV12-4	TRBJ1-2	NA	TGTGCCAGCAGTTTATCTATTGGTGGCTACACCTTC	CASSLSIGGYTF
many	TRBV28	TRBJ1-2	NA	TGTGCCAGCAGTCCCGGACAGAGAACCTATGGCTACACCTTC	CASSPGQRTYGYTF
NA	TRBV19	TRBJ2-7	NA	TGTGCCAGTAGTATAAAAGGAACCTACGAGCAGTACTTC	CASSIKGTYEQYF
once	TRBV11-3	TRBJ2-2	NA	TGTGCCAGCAGCCCGGGTAGGGCCGGGGAGCTGTTTTTT	CASSPGRAGELFF
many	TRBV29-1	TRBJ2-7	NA	TGCAGCGTTACCGGACTATCCTACGAGCAGTACTTC	CSVTGLSYEQYF
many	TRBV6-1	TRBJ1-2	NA	TGTGCCAGCAGCCACGGGGAGTCTTACTATGGCTACACCTTC	CASSHGESYYGYTF
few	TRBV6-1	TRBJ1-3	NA	TGTGCCAGCAGTCCCCGCCGGGAGGGACACTCTGGAAACACCATATATTTT	CASSPRREGHSGNTIYF
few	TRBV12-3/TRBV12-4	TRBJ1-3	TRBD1	TGTGCCAGCAGCGACAGGGCGGGAAACACCATATATTTT	CASSDRAGNTIYF
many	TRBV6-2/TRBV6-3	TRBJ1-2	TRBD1	TGTGCCAGCAGTCACCACCTGGACAGGGAACACTATGGCTACACCTTC	CASSHHLDREHYGYTF
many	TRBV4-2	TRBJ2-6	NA	TGTGCCAGCAGCCAAGATCAGGGCACTGGGGCCAACGTCCTGACTTTC	CASSQDQGTGANVLTF
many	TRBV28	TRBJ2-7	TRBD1	TGTGCCAGCAGTACCAGGGGGCCTCAACCCTACGAGCAGTACTTC	CASSTRGPQPYEQYF
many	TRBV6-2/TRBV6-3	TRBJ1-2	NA	TGTGCCAGCAGTTCGACGATCTATGGCTACACCTTC	CASSSTIYGYTF
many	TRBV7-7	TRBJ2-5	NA	TGTGCTAGCAGCTCAGACGGGAGAGAGACCCAGTACTTC	CASSSDGRETQYF
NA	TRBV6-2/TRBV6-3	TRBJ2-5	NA	TGTGCCAGCTGGTATGAGACCCAGTACTTC	CASWYETQYF
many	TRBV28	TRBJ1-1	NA	TGTGCCAGCAGTTGGGGGGGTTCTGAAGCTTTCTTT	CASSWGGSEAFF
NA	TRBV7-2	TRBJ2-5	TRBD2	TGTGCCAGCAGCTTCCGCGGGGGGGCGGGAGAGACCCAGTACTTC	CASSFRGGAGETQYF
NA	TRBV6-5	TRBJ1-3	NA	TGTGCCAGCAGTTACTCTCGGTGCGGAAACACCATATATTTT	CASSYSRCGNTIYF
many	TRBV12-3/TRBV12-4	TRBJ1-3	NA	TGTGCCAGCAGTTCCCTCGACATTTGGGGAACTGGAAACACCATATATTTT	CASSSLDIWGTGNTIYF
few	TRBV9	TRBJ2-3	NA	TGTGCCAGCAGCGCAGGGTTCACAGATACGCAGTATTTT	CASSAGFTDTQYF
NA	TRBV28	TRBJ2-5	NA	TGTGCCAGCAGTTTAAGTGGGAGAGGGGTGGAGACCCAGTACTTC	CASSLSGRGVETQYF
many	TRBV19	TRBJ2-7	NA	TGTGCCAGTAGTGTGGGGCTTGGTCCCTACGAGCAGTACTTC	CASSVGLGPYEQYF
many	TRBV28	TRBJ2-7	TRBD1	TGTGCCAGCAACCCCTCGACAGGGTCCTACGAGCAGTACTTC	CASNPSTGSYEQYF
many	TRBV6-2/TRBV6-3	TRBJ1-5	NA	TGTGCCAGCAACGTTGCGTATAGCAATCAGCCCCAGCATTTT	CASNVAYSNQPQHF
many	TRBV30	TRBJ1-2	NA	TGTGCCTGGAGTGGGCCAGGCGGCTACACCTTC	CAWSGPGGYTF
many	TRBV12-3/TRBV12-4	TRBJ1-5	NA	TGTGCCAGCAGTTTAAAAGGCCAGCCCCAGCATTTT	CASSLKGQPQHF
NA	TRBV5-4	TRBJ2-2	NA	TGTGCCAGCAGCTCAACGGACACTGCGAACACCGGGGAGCTGTTTTTT	CASSSTDTANTGELFF
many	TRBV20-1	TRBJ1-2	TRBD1	TGCAGTGCTAGAGATACAGGGGGCTATGGCTACACCTTC	CSARDTGGYGYTF
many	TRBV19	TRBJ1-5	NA	TGTGCCAGCTGGAACCGGGAACCCTGGCAGCCCCAGCATTTT	CASWNREPWQPQHF
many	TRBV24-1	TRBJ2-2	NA	TGTGCCACCAGTGTGGAGGGGGACACCGGGGAGCTGTTTTTT	CATSVEGDTGELFF